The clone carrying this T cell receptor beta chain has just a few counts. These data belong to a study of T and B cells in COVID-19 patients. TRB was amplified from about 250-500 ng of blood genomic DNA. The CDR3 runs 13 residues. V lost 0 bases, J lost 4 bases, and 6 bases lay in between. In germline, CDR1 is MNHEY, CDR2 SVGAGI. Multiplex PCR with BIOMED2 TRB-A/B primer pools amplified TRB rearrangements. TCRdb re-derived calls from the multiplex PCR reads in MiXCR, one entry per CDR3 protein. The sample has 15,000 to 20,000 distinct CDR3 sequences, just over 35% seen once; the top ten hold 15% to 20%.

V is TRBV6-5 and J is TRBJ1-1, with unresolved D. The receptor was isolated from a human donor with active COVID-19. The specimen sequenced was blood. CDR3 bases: TGTGCCAGCAGTTACTCGACTGGCACTGAAGCTTTCTTT. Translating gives CASSYSTGTEAFF.